This TCR beta chain was recorded in a study of T cells in Graves' hyperthyroidism and ophthalmopathy. This clonotype was seen a handful of times. Its antigen remains unidentified. Amplification of TCR beta CDR3 regions used RNA as the template. With the HTBI primer set, the TCR CDR3 went through a first round of RT-PCR. Using its own MiXCR run on the multiplex PCR reads, TCRdb lists one record per CDR3 protein. The sample shows about 500,000 distinct CDR3 sequences, roughly 15% of them seen only once. Uncontrolled infection, other autoimmune disease, pregnancy and lactation each barred patients from inclusion. The germline gives CDR1 MNHNS, CDR2 SASEGT. Trimming removed 2 bases from V and 1 base from J, with 8 bases in between. This CDR3 is 15 amino acids long. Findings and caveats of the study: Most expanded thyroid clonotypes above 0.001 also appeared in blood. With a median lead of roughly 6.8 months before onset, the model predicted ophthalmopathy. Stable hyperthyroidism was separated from ophthalmopathy by a model based on 13 V-J features.

The chain recombines TRBV6-1 with TRBJ2-2, with a tentative D call TRBD2 (6 bases). The clonotype originates from a woman in her late teens or twenties with Graves' ophthalmopathy. Material for sequencing was blood. The CDR3 is CASSEPSVNTGELFF. The CDR3 nucleotides read TGTGCCAGCAGTGAACCTAGCGTGAACACCGGGGAGCTGTTTTTT.